This paragraph covers one T cell receptor beta chain sequence. The data were taken from a study of Ad26.COV2.S vaccination and SARS-CoV-2 variants. Assay used: immunoSEQ multiplex PCR; TCRdb lists only in-frame clones, some missing. The sample lists some 290,000 clones, about 86% seen once, with approximately 1.9% in the top ten. Treatment of the sample: 15 to 20 received Ad26.COV2.S at low or high dose, single or two shots; 5 received placebo; per-sample allocation not given. The samples date from day 63 after the first vaccine or placebo injection. The CDR3 length is 14 residues. V was clipped by 5 bases and J by 5 bases, with 15 bases between them. Germline V gene sequence: CDR1 SEHNR, CDR2 FQNEAQ (reference sequence).

Sequencing was performed on peripheral blood, taken in a trial of Ad26.COV2.S vaccine versus placebo. This TCR was recovered from a person aged 18-65 years who received the Ad26.COV2.S COVID-19 vaccine or a placebo. The chain links TRBV7-9 to TRBJ2-5, with D hard to call. The DNA for the CDR3 is TGTGCCAGCAGCATCCGAGTATCCGGCGAGACCCAGTACTTC. Its protein is CASSIRVSGETQYF. Supplemented by reference TRBV7-9 and TRBJ2-5, the full variable domain reads DTGVSQNPRHKITKRGQNVTFRCDPISEHNRLYWYRQTLGQGPEFLTYFQNEAQLEKSRLLSDRFSAERPKGSFSTLEIQRTEQGDSAMYLCASSIRVSGETQYFGPGTRLLVL.